This TCR beta chain was recovered during a study of Graves' ophthalmopathy and Graves' hyperthyroidism. For repertoire sequencing, the TCR beta CDR3 regions were amplified from RNA transcripts. RT-PCR in the first round used HTBI primers; a second-round multiplex PCR followed. In TCRdb, the multiplex PCR reads were re-called with MiXCR into one record per CDR3 protein. This table has about 480,000 distinct CDR3 sequences, approximately 14% appearing once. The CDR3 loop spans 12 amino acids. V lost 7 bases, J lost 3 bases, and 10 bases lay in between. Germline-derived CDR1 and CDR2 are SNHLY and FYNNEI. This clonotype was counted many times. Its target is not known. Excluded: other autoimmune disease, uncontrolled infection, pregnancy or lactation. Clinical symptoms, serum thyroxine, TRAb, thyroid ultrasound and orbital computed tomography formed the basis of diagnosis. Findings and caveats of the study: The model reached 70.59% sensitivity and about 73% specificity for predicting ophthalmopathy progression.

The chain links TRBV2 to TRBJ2-7, with D perhaps being TRBD1 or TRBD2 (6 bases each). Specimen: blood. This receptor was obtained from a woman younger than 45 with Graves' ophthalmopathy. The CDR3 sequence: CASTEGGYEQYF. Here the CDR3 DNA reads TGTGCCAGCACGGAGGGGGGCTACGAGCAGTACTTC. Supplemented by reference TRBV2 and TRBJ2-7, the full variable domain reads EPEVTQTPSHQVTQMGQEVILRCVPISNHLYFYWYRQILGQKVEFLVSFYNNEISEKSEIFDDQFSVERPDGSNFTLKIRSTKLEDSAMYFCASTEGGYEQYFGPGTRLTVT.